This record concerns one T cell receptor beta chain sequence. Its specificity is not known. The data were taken from a study of shared clonotypes between healthy human individuals. Study results and limitations: The sharing of roughly 5% of naive CD4 clonotypes was seen across a handful of donors. Represented genetic and exposure-history diversity was restricted by having few donors. Generation of non-shared clonotypes was less probable than generation of clonotypes shared by all four donors.

The authors' processing: ImmunoSEQ output held junction-only sequences without quality scores, so filtering differed. The repertoire was sequenced with immunoSEQ multiplex PCR; TCRdb's copy has only in-frame clones and lacks some. The V and J calls and clone size are taken from that table; D and trimming were inferred from the DNA. This repertoire shows about 2,100,000 clones, 93% found once; its top ten account for 1.7%. Naive-designated CD8 cells lacked CD45RO, were positively enriched for CCR7, and omitted terminally differentiated effector memory CD45RA+ cells. V was pared by 3 bases and J by 0 bases, with 8 bases of the junction left unmatched. Germline loops: CDR1 SGHTA, CDR2 FQGNSA. The length of the CDR3 is 18 residues.

This clonotype originated in a man aged 18-30 years in good health. Some clones in this sample may be carry-over from other donors' samples. Sample: naive CD8+ T cells from PBMCs. The chain employs TRBV7-2 and TRBJ2-6; TRBD1 matches at 7 bases. For the CDR3, the DNA is TGTGCCAGCAGCTTTCTCCGGGACAGCAGCTCTGGGGCCAACGTCCTGACTTTC. This codes for CASSFLRDSSSGANVLTF.